The 5 T cell receptor beta chains below come from one sample, sequenced in a study of T-cell memory formation after mild COVID-19. Each CDR3 protein is one row after TCRdb ran MiXCR on the 5' RACE reads. The sample holds 350,000 or so distinct CDR3 sequences; around 13% are singletons and the top ten take about 20%. The sample consisted of PBMCs or a T cell subset sorted from them (not recorded which). The source is a man aged 18-30 years who had mild COVID-19 (a few samples of this study predate the infection). Cell type and time point are not known.

This clonotype was detected only a few times. This chain uses TRBV29-1 with TRBJ2-3; D gene uncertain. The CDR3 runs to 13 residues. Trimming left V 7 bases short and J 0 bases short, with 11 bases between. Per the germline V gene, CDR1 is SQVTM and CDR2 is ANQGSEA. The CDR3 DNA is TGCAGCGAGGCCCGGATAAGCACAGATACGCAGTATTTT. Protein: CSEARISTDTQYF.

In its sample, this clonotype was seen a few times. V usage is TRBV7-3 and J usage is TRBJ1-2; 8 bases line up with TRBD1. V shed 5 bases, J shed 2 bases, and the junction held 7 bases outside the gene matches. Germline V gene lookup returns CDR1 SGHTA and CDR2 FQGTGA. The CDR3 length is 15 residues. In nucleotides, the CDR3 is TGTGCCAGCAGCGCGGGACAGGCTCGAAACTATGGCTACACCTTC. It translates to CASSAGQARNYGYTF.

This clonotype was counted between two and nine times. J is TRBJ1-2 and V is TRBV12-3 or TRBV12-4; 8 bases line up with TRBD1. Unmatched junction bases numbered 7, after V lost 7 bases and J lost 6 bases. CDR3 length: 13 amino acids. CDR3: CASTPDRANGYTF. CDR3 in DNA: TGTGCCAGCACCCCGGACAGGGCAAATGGCTACACCTTC.

V and J are TRBV4-2 and TRBJ2-3; TRBD2 agrees at 7 bases. CDR1 and CDR2 (germline): LGHNA, YNFKEQ. CDR3 length equals 14 residues. After removal of 3 bases from V and 4 bases from J, the junction contained 4 bases not matched to a gene. CDR3 DNA: TGTGCCAGCAGCCAGAGCGGGGCACCAGATACGCAGTATTTT. It translates to CASSQSGAPDTQYF.

V gene TRBV18 combines with J gene TRBJ2-3, with 7 nucleotides matching TRBD1. After removal of 3 bases from V and 4 bases from J, the junction contained 4 bases not matched to a gene. The germline gives CDR1 KGHSH, CDR2 LQKENI. The CDR3 is 14 amino acids. The CDR3, as DNA: TGTGCCAGCTCACCGACAGGGTTGGCAGATACGCAGTATTTT. Translating it yields CASSPTGLADTQYF.